This TCR beta chain was sequenced in a study of beta chain features in type 1 diabetes. Since all of the isolated RNA was reverse transcribed, expressed TCRB transcripts were what got sequenced. TCRdb's table, derived via immunoSEQ multiplex PCR, lists solely in-frame clones and lacks some. The top ten hold 0.55% to 0.8% of the sample, which has roughly 170,000 clones, around 13% seen once. The sample holds a few counts of this clone. Sequenced: central memory CD4+ T cells from blood. This receptor was identified in a woman under 30 in good health.

The CDR3 coding sequence is TGCGCCAGCAGCCCCCGACTAGCGGGAGCCTCTGGGGCCAACGTCCTGACTTTC. Translated, it gives CASSPRLAGASGANVLTF. This sequence joins TRBV5-1 and TRBJ2-6, with 12 bases identical to TRBD2. CDR1 is SGHRS and CDR2 is YFSETQ in the germline V gene. The junction had 5 bases not matched to a gene; V was cut back by 4 bases and J by 0 bases. This CDR3 is 18 amino acids long.